The T cell receptor beta chain under discussion was sequenced for a study of blood T cell repertoires in COVID-19. As for the study in general: Samples came from the United States, Italy and Spain, spanning acute and convalescent COVID-19.

Libraries were prepared by immunoSEQ multiplex PCR; TCRdb keeps only in-frame clonotypes and omits some of them. The table records 470,000 or so clones, around 85% of them present only once. V dropped 3 bases and J dropped 0 bases, with 15 bases sitting between them. CDR1 is GTSNPN and CDR2 is SVGIG in the germline V gene (reference sequence). The CDR3 runs to 17 residues. The sample comprised peripheral blood. The receptor was derived from a human donor in a cohort sampled during active COVID-19. V gene TRBV30 combines with J gene TRBJ1-6; tentative D call: TRBD1 (5 bases). The CDR3 sequence is CAWRGGIFSSYNSPLHF. The CDR3 nucleotides read TGTGCCTGGAGGGGGGGGATCTTTTCCTCCTATAATTCACCCCTCCACTTT. Full variable domain (outside the CDR3, taken from reference TRBV30 and TRBJ1-6): SQTIHQWPATLVQPVGSPLSLECTVEGTSNPNLYWYRQAAGRGLQLLFYSVGIGQISSEVPQNLSASRPQDRQFILSSKKLLLSDSGFYLCAWRGGIFSSYNSPLHFGNGTRLTVT.